Each of the 12 T cell receptor beta chains below was sequenced from the same sample in a study of blood T cell repertoires in COVID-19. Data came from immunoSEQ multiplex PCR; TCRdb stores just in-frame clones and leaves some out. The table has under 350,000 clones, approximately 83% seen once; the top ten hold more than 10%. The sample consisted of peripheral blood. The origin of the receptors is a human donor in a cohort sampled during active COVID-19.

In this sample, this clone turned up once. V is TRBV27 and J is TRBJ2-1, with D perhaps TRBD1 (6 bases). Germline V CDR1 and CDR2: MNHEY, SMNVEV (reference sequence). This CDR3 is built from 13 residues. Trimming took off 4 bases at V and 10 bases at J, with 14 bases between the two ends. CDR3: CASSSRNQGEQFF. DNA of the CDR3: TGTGCCAGCAGTTCGCGGAACCAGGGGGAGCAGTTCTTC.

The chain carries TRBV9 and TRBJ2-6; unclear D gene. Germline V gene data show CDR1 as SGDLS and CDR2 as YYNGEE. This CDR3 has 15 residues. Trimming pared 3 bases from V and 2 bases from J, leaving 9 bases between. The CDR3 DNA reads TGTGCCAGCAGCGCTGGCAACCCTGGGGCCAACGTCCTGACTTTC. It encodes CASSAGNPGANVLTF.

The chain couples TRBV9 to TRBJ2-5; D is possibly TRBD1 (6 bases). The V end lost 4 bases, the J end lost 5 bases, and 18 bases lay between the germline ends. Germline assignment: CDR1 SGDLS and CDR2 YYNGEE. The CDR3 runs to 15 residues. The CDR3 sequence is CASSPSGAGVETQYF. The CDR3 coding sequence is TGTGCCAGCAGCCCCTCAGGGGCTGGGGTCGAGACCCAGTACTTC.

In its sample, this clone was seen a few times. The chain is built from TRBV9 and TRBJ1-1; a possible D gene is TRBD1 (6 bases). CDR3 length: 14 amino acids. The V gene's germline CDR1 is SGDLS and CDR2 YYNGEE. Trimming left V 0 bases short and J 3 bases short, with 9 bases between. The DNA for the CDR3 is TGTGCCAGCAGCGTAGGACAGGTTTACACTGAAGCTTTCTTT. Translating it yields CASSVGQVYTEAFF.

This chain uses TRBV12-3 or TRBV12-4 with TRBJ1-1, with D perhaps TRBD1 (6 bases). The ends were cut back, 7 bases at V and 0 bases at J, with 9 bases in the middle. This CDR3 has 13 residues. CDR3 in DNA: TGTGCCAGCACAGGACAGATGAACACTGAAGCTTTCTTT. The encoded protein is CASTGQMNTEAFF.

The V call is TRBV18, the J call TRBJ1-4; D may be TRBD1 (5 bases). The CDR3 consists of 13 residues. V was trimmed by 4 bases and J by 5 bases, leaving 8 bases between them. The germline V gene has CDR1 KGHSH and CDR2 LQKENI. The CDR3 DNA follows: TGTGCCAGCTCACAGGGGATGAATGAAAAACTGTTTTTT. Encoded protein: CASSQGMNEKLFF.

The chain is built from TRBV19 and TRBJ2-1, with D tentatively TRBD2 (6 bases). The V and J ends lost 5 bases and 7 bases respectively, with 18 bases between them. This CDR3 contains 15 residues. Germline V gene lookup returns CDR1 LNHDA and CDR2 SQIVND (reference sequence). This chain's CDR3 is CASSPLDGSNNEQFF. The CDR3 coding sequence is TGTGCCAGTAGTCCACTCGACGGGAGTAATAATGAGCAGTTCTTC.

The rearrangement links TRBV3-1 (or the pseudogene TRBV3-2) to TRBJ2-7, with 8 positions matching TRBD2. V lost 4 bases and J lost 0; bases outside the gene matches: 5. The CDR3 loop spans 15 amino acids. The V gene's germline CDR1 is LGHDT and CDR2 YNNKEL (reference sequence). CDR3 region: CASSPQAGASYEQYF. DNA for the CDR3: TGTGCCAGCAGCCCGCAAGCGGGGGCCTCCTACGAGCAGTACTTC.

The chain uses TRBV9 and TRBJ1-2; D is perhaps TRBD1 (5 bases). The germline gives CDR1 SGDLS, CDR2 YYNGEE. V lost 3 bases and J lost 4, with 22 bases in between. The CDR3 runs 17 residues. As DNA, the CDR3 is TGTGCCAGCAGCGCCAGTTTGGGAGGGTGGGGCGGCTATGGCTACACCTTC. Translation: CASSASLGGWGGYGYTF.

The genes are TRBV15 and TRBJ2-5, with a possible D match to TRBD1 (6 bases). Germline CDR1 and CDR2: LNHNV and YYDKDF (reference sequence). Trimming took 5 bases from V and 3 from J, leaving 16 bases between them. The CDR3 consists of 15 residues. Here the CDR3 DNA reads TGTGCCACCAGCGGGGGCCCGGAGGCCGAAGAGACCCAGTACTTC. Its translation is CATSGGPEAEETQYF.

This chain links TRBV6-5 with TRBJ1-2; a possible D gene is TRBD1 (5 bases). Trimming left V 1 base short and J 8 bases short, with 11 bases between. This CDR3 is built from 13 residues. The germline V gene has CDR1 MNHEY and CDR2 SVGAGI. The CDR3 DNA reads as TGTGCCAGCAGTTACTTGGACACCTGGGGCTACACCTTC. Translation gives CASSYLDTWGYTF.

The V call is TRBV6-4, the J call TRBJ2-2; TRBD1 might be the D (6 bases). The CDR3 is 14 residues long. From germline, CDR1 is MRHNA and CDR2 SNTAGT. Trimming left V 6 bases short and J 1 base short, with 9 bases between. The CDR3: CASRSRGNTGELFF. The CDR3 DNA follows: TGTGCCAGCAGAAGCAGGGGGAACACCGGGGAGCTGTTTTTT.